This TCR beta chain comes out of a study of beta chain features in type 1 diabetes. Whole-study findings and limits: The study found moderately but significantly shorter TCRB CDR3s in all four CD4+ subsets of Type 1 diabetes patients.

Each sorted fraction was over 95% pure. Trimming took off 5 bases at V and 5 bases at J, with 10 bases between the two ends. CDR1 SGHAT and CDR2 FQNNGV come from the germline V gene. The CDR3 sequence is 13 residues long. This clone was found once. Its antigen remains unknown. Expressed TCRB transcripts were sequenced after all isolated RNA was converted to cDNA. Reads from naive, central memory and regulatory T cell samples averaged roughly 3.8 million. Repertoires were generated with immunoSEQ multiplex PCR, while TCRdb's copy carries only in-frame clones and drops some. The sample includes tens of thousands of clones, about 50% of them seen just once.

The specimen sequenced was central memory CD4+ T cells from blood. The V and J genes are TRBV11-2 and TRBJ1-5; D call uncertain. The TCR comes from a man under 40 with type 1 diabetes. CDR3 in DNA: TGTGCCAGCAGCCAGACGAGGGATCAGCCCCAGCATTTT. Translated, it gives CASSQTRDQPQHF.